These 3 T cell receptor beta chains came from one sample sequenced in a study of control samples from healthy donors and cancer patients. Sequenced by immunoSEQ multiplex PCR; TCRdb stores in-frame clones only, minus some. Of 130,000 to 150,000 clones in the sample, 75% to 95% were seen once. The sequencing input was blood. These receptor sequences come from a man aged 25-45 years in good health.

J is TRBJ1-3 and V is TRBV11-2; D is undetermined. V lost 6 bases and J 0 bases, leaving 12 bases between the germline ends. This CDR3 is 15 amino acids long. Per the germline V gene, CDR1 is SGHAT and CDR2 is FQNNGV. The CDR3 loop is CASSPAGSSGNTIYF. As DNA, the CDR3 is TGTGCCAGCAGTCCAGCGGGCAGCTCTGGAAACACCATATATTTT. Using reference TRBV11-2 and TRBJ1-3 for the parts outside the CDR3, the full variable domain is EAGVAQSPRYKIIEKRQSVAFWCNPISGHATLYWYQQILGQGPKLLIQFQNNGVVDDSQLPKDRFSAERLKGVDSTLKIQPAKLEDSAVYLCASSPAGSSGNTIYFGEGSWLTVV.

DNA for the CDR3: TGTGCCAGCAGTCCCCTCGATGAGCAGTTCTTC. It specifies CASSPLDEQFF. V usage is TRBV12-3 or TRBV12-4 and J usage is TRBJ2-1; D remains ambiguous. The CDR3 contains 11 residues. V was cut by 5 bases and J by 8 bases, with 7 bases left in between.

The chain combines TRBV5-6 with TRBJ1-5, with TRBD1 identical over 7 bases. Germline CDR1 and CDR2: SGHDT and YYEEEE. The J segment lost 1 base and the V segment lost 4 bases, leaving 5 bases of the junction unmatched. This CDR3 contains 15 residues. The CDR3 coding sequence is TGTGCCAGCAGCCACGGACAGGCCAGCAATCAGCCCCAGCATTTT. Protein sequence: CASSHGQASNQPQHF.